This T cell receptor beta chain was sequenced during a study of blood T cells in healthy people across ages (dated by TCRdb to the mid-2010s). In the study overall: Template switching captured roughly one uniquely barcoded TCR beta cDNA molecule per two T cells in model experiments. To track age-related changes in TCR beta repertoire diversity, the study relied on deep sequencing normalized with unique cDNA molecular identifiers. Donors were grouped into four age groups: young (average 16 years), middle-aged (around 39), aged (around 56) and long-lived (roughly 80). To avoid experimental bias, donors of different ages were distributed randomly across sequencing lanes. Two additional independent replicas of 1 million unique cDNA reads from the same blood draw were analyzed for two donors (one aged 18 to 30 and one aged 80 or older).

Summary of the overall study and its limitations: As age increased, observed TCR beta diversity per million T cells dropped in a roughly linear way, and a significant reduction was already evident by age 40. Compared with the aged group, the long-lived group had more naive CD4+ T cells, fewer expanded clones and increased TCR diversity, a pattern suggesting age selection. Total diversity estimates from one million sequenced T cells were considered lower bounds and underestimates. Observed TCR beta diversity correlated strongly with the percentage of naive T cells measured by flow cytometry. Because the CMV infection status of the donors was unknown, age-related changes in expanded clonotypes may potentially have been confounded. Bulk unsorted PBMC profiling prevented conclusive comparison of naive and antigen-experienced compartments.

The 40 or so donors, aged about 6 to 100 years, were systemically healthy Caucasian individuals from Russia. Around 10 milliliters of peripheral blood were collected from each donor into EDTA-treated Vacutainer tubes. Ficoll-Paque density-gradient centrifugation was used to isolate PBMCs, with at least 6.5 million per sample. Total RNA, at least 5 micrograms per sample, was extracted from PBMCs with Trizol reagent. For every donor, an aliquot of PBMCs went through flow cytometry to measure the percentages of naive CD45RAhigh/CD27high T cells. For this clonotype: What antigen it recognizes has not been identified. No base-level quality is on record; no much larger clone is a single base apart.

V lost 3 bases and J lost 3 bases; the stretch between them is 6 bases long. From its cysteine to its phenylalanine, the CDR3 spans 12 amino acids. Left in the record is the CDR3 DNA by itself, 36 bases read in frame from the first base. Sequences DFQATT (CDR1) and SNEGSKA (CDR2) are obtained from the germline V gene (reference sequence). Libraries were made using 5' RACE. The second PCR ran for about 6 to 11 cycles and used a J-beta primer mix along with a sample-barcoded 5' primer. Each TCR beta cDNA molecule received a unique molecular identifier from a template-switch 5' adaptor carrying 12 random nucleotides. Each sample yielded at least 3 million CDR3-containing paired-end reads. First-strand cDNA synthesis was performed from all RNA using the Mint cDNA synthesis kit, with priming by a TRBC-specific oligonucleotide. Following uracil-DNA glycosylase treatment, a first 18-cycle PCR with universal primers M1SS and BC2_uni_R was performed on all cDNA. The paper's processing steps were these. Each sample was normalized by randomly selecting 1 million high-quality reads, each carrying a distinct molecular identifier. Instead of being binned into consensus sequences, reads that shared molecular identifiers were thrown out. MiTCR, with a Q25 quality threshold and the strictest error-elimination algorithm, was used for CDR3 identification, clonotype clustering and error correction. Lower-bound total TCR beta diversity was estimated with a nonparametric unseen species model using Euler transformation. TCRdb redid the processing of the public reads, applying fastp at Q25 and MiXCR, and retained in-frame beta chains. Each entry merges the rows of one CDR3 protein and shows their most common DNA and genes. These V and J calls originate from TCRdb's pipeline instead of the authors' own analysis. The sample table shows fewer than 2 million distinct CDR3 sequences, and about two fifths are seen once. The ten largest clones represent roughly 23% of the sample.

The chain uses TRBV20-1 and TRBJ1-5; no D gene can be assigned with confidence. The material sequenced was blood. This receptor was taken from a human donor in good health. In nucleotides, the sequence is TGCAGTGCTAGGAGACACAATCAGCCCCAGCATTTT. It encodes CSARRHNQPQHF.